The 26 T cell receptor beta chains below were found in one sample sequenced in a study of T-cell reconstitution after alpha-beta-depleted transplantation in children. It was with unique molecular identifiers that the TCRbeta library was prepared. One entry per CDR3 protein, called by TCRdb with MiXCR from the PCR reads. The data show around 700,000 distinct CDR3 sequences, around 12% seen once. The sample here was PBMCs, taken before TCRalphabeta/CD19-depleted stem cell transplant. These receptors came from a girl aged 2 to 10 with congenital amegakaryocytic thrombocytopenia, due to receive a stem cell transplant.

This clonotype was seen a handful of times. The chain couples TRBV6-5 to TRBJ1-6; D is unclear. The CDR3 runs to 17 residues. The V end lost 0 bases, the J end lost 7 bases, and 16 bases lay between the germline ends. Germline V CDR1 and CDR2: MNHEY, SVGAGI. CDR3 DNA: TGTGCCAGCAGTTACTCGCGGAGGAGACCCCGCAATTCACCCCTCCACTTT. Translated, it gives CASSYSRRRPRNSPLHF.

This sequence joins TRBV28 and TRBJ2-2; 7 nucleotides line up with TRBD1. This CDR3 has 17 residues. Per germline, CDR1 MDHEN and CDR2 SYDVKM. V dropped 3 bases and J dropped 4; count of bases not matched to a gene: 11. CDR3 bases: TGTGCCAGCAGTTTTTACCCGACAGGGTTAGGCACCGGGGAGCTGTTTTTT. It specifies CASSFYPTGLGTGELFF.

This clonotype came up a few times. The genes are TRBV7-3 and TRBJ2-2, with D perhaps matching TRBD2 (6 bases). This CDR3 has 18 amino acids. Per the germline V gene, CDR1 is SGHTA and CDR2 is FQGTGA. Trimming took off 1 base at V and 3 bases at J, with 18 bases between the two ends. DNA of the CDR3: TGTGCCAGCAGCTTAAGTGTGTTGGGGACTCGAGACACCGGGGAGCTGTTTTTT. This sequence encodes CASSLSVLGTRDTGELFF.

In its sample, this clonotype was seen a few times. This rearrangement joins TRBV20-1 to TRBJ2-3; no reliable D call. Germline CDR1 and CDR2: DFQATT and SNEGSKA (reference sequence). The CDR3 extends over 12 amino acids. Deletions cut 5 bases from V and 9 bases from J, with 15 bases between. CDR3 amino acids: CSALVDTATQYF. DNA for the CDR3: TGCAGTGCTCTCGTGGATACAGCGACGCAGTATTTT.

In this sample, this clonotype turned up many times. The CDR3 loop reads CSASTTGGGGYTF. CDR3 coding DNA: TGCAGTGCTTCGACGACAGGGGGCGGGGGCTACACCTTC. The J gene is TRBJ1-2, the V gene TRBV20-1, with 10 bases that match TRBD1. Unmatched junction bases numbered 8, after V lost 5 bases and J lost 8 bases. Germline V gene lookup returns CDR1 DFQATT and CDR2 SNEGSKA (reference sequence). The CDR3 has 13 amino acids.

At least ten counts were recorded for this clonotype. The chain uses TRBV29-1 and TRBJ2-5, with 7 bases matching TRBD1. This CDR3 spans 14 amino acids. The germline V gene encodes CDR1 SQVTM and CDR2 ANQGSEA. Trimming at V came to 5 bases and at J to 5 bases, leaving 11 bases not matched to a gene. CDR3 nucleotide sequence: TGCAGCGTTCGACAGGGTCTACATACGGAGACCCAGTACTTC. Amino acid sequence: CSVRQGLHTETQYF. Together with reference TRBV29-1 and TRBJ2-5, the CDR3 gives the full variable domain: SAVISQKPSRDICQRGTSLTIQCQVDSQVTMMFWYRQQPGQSLTLIATANQGSEATYESGFVIDKFPISRPNLTFSTLTVSNMSPEDSSIYLCSVRQGLHTETQYFGPGTRLLVL.

As for this clonotype: At one end the junction does not follow the germline gene, possibly because of a read error. The CDR3 sequence is CACSYGLAGIYEQYF. DNA of the CDR3: TGTGCCTGCAGTTACGGGCTAGCGGGTATCTACGAGCAGTACTTC. The chain carries TRBV6-2 or TRBV6-3 and TRBJ2-7; 8 positions match TRBD2. Germline V gives CDR1 MNHEY, CDR2 SVGEGT. The CDR3 spans 15 residues.

A remark on this clonotype: One end of the junction fails to match germline, which may point to a read error. The rearrangement links TRBV28 to TRBJ2-5, with 13 positions matching TRBD2. The CDR3 is 16 residues long. Germline CDR1 and CDR2: MDHEN and SYDVKM. Here the CDR3 DNA reads TGTGCCAGCAGTTTAGGCTACGGGACTAGCGGGAAGACCCAGTCCTTC. Protein: CASSLGYGTSGKTQSF.

This clonotype was counted ten times or more. The J gene is TRBJ2-1, the V gene TRBV20-1, with 8 bases fitting TRBD2. V lost 0 bases, J lost 7 bases, and 5 bases stayed unmatched. CDR3 length: 14 residues. Germline V lookup: CDR1 DFQATT, CDR2 SNEGSKA (reference sequence). CDR3 DNA: TGCAGTGCTAGAGATGAACTAGCGGCGAATGAGCAGTTCTTC. Its protein is CSARDELAANEQFF.

This clonotype was seen a handful of times. This sequence joins TRBV28 and TRBJ2-1; D unclear. V was trimmed by 3 bases and J by 3 bases, leaving 15 bases between them. Germline V gene data show CDR1 as MDHEN and CDR2 as SYDVKM. There are 16 residues in the CDR3. The DNA for the CDR3 is TGTGCCAGCAGTTTTTTGTCAGCTCAGGTCTACAATGAGCAGTTCTTC. It codes for CASSFLSAQVYNEQFF.

In its sample, this clonotype was seen many times. The chain couples TRBV24-1 to TRBJ2-5; D gene uncertain. V was pared by 4 bases and J by 2 bases, with 19 bases between. In germline, CDR1 is KGHDR, CDR2 SFDVKD. The CDR3 covers 17 residues. The chain's CDR3 is CATSEPLEEVRQETQYF. CDR3 nucleotides: TGTGCCACCAGTGAACCCCTCGAGGAAGTCCGGCAAGAGACCCAGTACTTC.

This clonotype was seen ten or more times. A read error may be the cause here, since a much bigger clone is one base away. The chain is built from TRBV5-1 and TRBJ1-1; D gene ambiguous. Looked up from germline, CDR1 is SGHRS and CDR2 is YFSETQ. This CDR3 region has 13 residues. Trimming shortened V by 0 bases and J by 3 bases, and 6 bases separated the two germline ends. The CDR3 region has the DNA TGCGCCAGCAGCTTGGCGCGGTACACTGAAGCTTTCTTT. Encoded protein: CASSLARYTEAFF.

This clonotype was recorded many times. The V gene is TRBV9, the J gene TRBJ2-2; weak D call: TRBD2 (5 bases). Trimming shortened V by 0 bases and J by 7 bases, and 7 bases separated the two germline ends. The CDR3 consists of 13 residues. Per germline, CDR1 SGDLS and CDR2 YYNGEE. The CDR3 region has the DNA TGTGCCAGCAGCGTAGACGGGGACGGGGAGCTGTTTTTT. Protein sequence: CASSVDGDGELFF.

The sample holds many counts of this clonotype. The V and J genes are TRBV11-2 and TRBJ1-1; 8 bases agree with TRBD1. Looked up from germline, CDR1 is SGHAT and CDR2 is FQNNGV. The CDR3 runs to 19 residues. The trim removed 3 bases at V and 1 base at J, leaving 16 bases unmatched. Written as DNA, the CDR3 is TGTGCCAGCAGCTTCGACTTAACTGGACAGGGAGACCCGAACACTGAAGCTTTCTTT. Its protein product is CASSFDLTGQGDPNTEAFF.

This chain connects TRBV7-6 to TRBJ2-5; D may correspond to TRBD1 or TRBD2 (5 bases each). Germline CDR1 SGHVS, CDR2 FNYEAQ. V was pared by 1 base and J by 6 bases, with 21 bases between. The CDR3 sequence is 17 residues long. CDR3 amino acids: CASSLGAGTEERKTQYF. The CDR3 nucleotides are TGTGCCAGCAGCTTAGGGGCCGGGACGGAAGAAAGAAAGACCCAGTACTTC.

This clonotype was counted at least ten times. The chain links TRBV7-9 to TRBJ1-2; no definite D call. Looked up from germline, CDR1 is SEHNR and CDR2 is FQNEAQ (reference sequence). V was clipped by 7 bases and J by 1 base, with 16 bases between them. This CDR3 is 15 amino acids long. CDR3 amino acids: CASTGEQDLNYGYTF. CDR3 DNA sequence: TGTGCCAGCACTGGGGAGCAGGATCTTAACTATGGCTACACCTTC.

This clonotype has a count of ten or more. The chain is built from TRBV5-1 and TRBJ1-4; no clear D. The V and J ends lost 1 base and 0 bases respectively, with 10 bases between them. This CDR3 has 16 residues. Germline CDR1 is SGHRS and CDR2 is YFSETQ. The DNA of the CDR3 is TGCGCCAGCAGCTTGCCGGGCGGAGCAACTAATGAAAAACTGTTTTTT. Its translation: CASSLPGGATNEKLFF.

The genes are TRBV11-1 and TRBJ2-6, with 9 bases matching TRBD2. The CDR3 extends over 18 amino acids. Per germline, CDR1 SGHAT and CDR2 FQDESV (reference sequence). The junction had 10 bases not matched to a gene; V was cut back by 3 bases and J by 4 bases. CDR3 sequence: CASSLAGGPKGGANVLTF. CDR3 DNA: TGTGCCAGCAGCTTGGCGGGAGGGCCGAAAGGGGGGGCCAACGTCCTGACTTTC.

The chain joins TRBV20-1 to TRBJ2-1; D unclear. The CDR3 loop spans 14 amino acids. Germline-derived CDR1 and CDR2 are DFQATT and SNEGSKA (reference sequence). Trimming took 4 bases from V and 0 from J, leaving 10 bases between them. The CDR3 loop reads CSAIWAVSYNEQFF. CDR3 nucleotides: TGCAGTGCTATTTGGGCTGTCTCCTACAATGAGCAGTTCTTC.

V gene TRBV14 combines with J gene TRBJ2-7; the match to TRBD2 covers 12 bases. CDR3 size: 14 residues. The J segment lost 9 bases and the V segment lost 4 bases, leaving 7 bases of the junction unmatched. The germline gives CDR1 SGHDN, CDR2 FVKESK. The CDR3 spells CASSPRLAGAPQYF. The CDR3 DNA follows: TGTGCCAGCAGCCCCAGACTAGCGGGAGCACCGCAGTACTTC. Full variable domain (remainder filled in from reference TRBV14 and TRBJ2-7): EAGVTQFPSHSVIEKGQTVTLRCDPISGHDNLYWYRRVMGKEIKFLLHFVKESKQDESGMPNNRFLAERTGGTYSTLKVQPAELEDSGVYFCASSPRLAGAPQYFGPGTRLTVT.

This clonotype was seen at least ten times. The chain uses TRBV10-3 and TRBJ2-5; D not resolved. V was cut by 4 bases and J by 3 bases, with 9 bases left in between. Germline V CDR1 and CDR2: ENHRY, SYGVKD. This CDR3 spans 13 amino acids. CDR3 protein: CAISGAVEETQYF. CDR3 nucleotides: TGTGCCATCAGTGGGGCAGTTGAAGAGACCCAGTACTTC.

In this sample, this clonotype turned up many times. The rearrangement links TRBV12-3 or TRBV12-4 to TRBJ2-5; D ambiguous. The CDR3 has 11 residues. Trimming took 10 bases from V and 5 from J, leaving 11 bases between them. In DNA, the CDR3 is TGTGCCATCGCTCCCCCCGAGACCCAGTACTTC. Translated, it gives CAIAPPETQYF.

The chain has TRBV5-8 and TRBJ1-2, with a tentative D call TRBD1 (6 bases). V lost 1 base and J 4 bases, leaving 11 bases between the germline ends. CDR1 and CDR2 from the germline V gene are SGHTS and YDEGEE. This CDR3 spans 14 amino acids. The CDR3 protein is CASSLRGDGYGYTF. Written as DNA, the CDR3 is TGTGCCAGCAGCTTGAGGGGGGACGGCTATGGCTACACCTTC. Drawing the rest from reference TRBV5-8 and TRBJ1-2, the complete variable domain is EAGVTQSPTHLIKTRGQQATLRCSPISGHTSVYWYQQALGLGLQFLLWYDEGEERNRGNFPPRFSGRQFPNYSSELNVNALELEDSALYLCASSLRGDGYGYTFGSGTRLTVV.

In this sample, this clonotype turned up many times. V is TRBV11-2 and J is TRBJ2-2, with 10 bases lining up with TRBD2. The CDR3 consists of 18 residues. V was clipped by 1 base and J by 2 bases; unmatched bases: 7. The germline V gene has CDR1 SGHAT and CDR2 FQNNGV. CDR3 sequence reads: CASSLGFGLAENTGELFF. CDR3 in DNA: TGTGCCAGCAGCTTAGGATTCGGACTAGCGGAAAACACCGGGGAGCTGTTTTTT.

The chain has TRBV5-5 and TRBJ2-2; the D gene is possibly TRBD2 (5 bases). Germline V CDR1 and CDR2: SGHKS, YYEKEE (reference sequence). The CDR3 sequence is 16 residues long. V gave up 0 bases and J gave up 8 bases, with 17 bases separating them. The CDR3 DNA is TGTGCCAGCAGCTTGGAGCCGGGGTGGGGTTCGGGGGAGCTGTTTTTT. It yields the protein CASSLEPGWGSGELFF. Filled out from reference TRBV5-5 and TRBJ2-2, the complete variable domain reads DAGVTQSPTHLIKTRGQQVTLRCSPISGHKSVSWYQQVLGQGPQFIFQYYEKEERGRGNFPDRFSARQFPNYSSELNVNALLLGDSALYLCASSLEPGWGSGELFFGEGSRLTVL.

This clonotype was recorded at least ten times. The gene calls are TRBV20-1 and TRBJ2-1; 8 bases align to TRBD2. This CDR3 region has 13 residues. CDR1 and CDR2 (germline): DFQATT, SNEGSKA (reference sequence). V dropped 6 bases and J dropped 7; count of bases not matched to a gene: 8. CDR3 amino acids: CSASSGFRNEQFF. The CDR3 DNA reads as TGCAGTGCCTCTAGCGGGTTTAGAAATGAGCAGTTCTTC.